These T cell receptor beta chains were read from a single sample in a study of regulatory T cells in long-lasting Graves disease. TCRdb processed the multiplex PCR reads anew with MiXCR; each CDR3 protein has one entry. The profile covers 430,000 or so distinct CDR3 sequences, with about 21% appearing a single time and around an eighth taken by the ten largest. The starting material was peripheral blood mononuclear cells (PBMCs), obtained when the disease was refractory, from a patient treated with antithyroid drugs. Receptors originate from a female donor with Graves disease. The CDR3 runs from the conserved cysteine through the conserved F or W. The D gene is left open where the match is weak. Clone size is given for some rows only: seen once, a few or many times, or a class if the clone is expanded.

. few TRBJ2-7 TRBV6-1 TGTGCCAGCAGTGAGGGGCCCAAGAGCTCCTACGAGCAGTACTTC CASSEGPKSSYEQYF
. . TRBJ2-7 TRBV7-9 TGTGCCAGCTCCGGCGGACCAACCTACTCCTACGAGCAGTACTTC CASSGGPTYSYEQYF
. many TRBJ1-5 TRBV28 TGTGCCAGCAGTCCGGACGACATTAGCAATCAGCCCCAGCATTTT CASSPDDISNQPQHF
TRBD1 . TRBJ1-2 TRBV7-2 TGTGCCAGCAGGGAGGACAGGACTGTTCGTGGCTACACCTTC CASREDRTVRGYTF
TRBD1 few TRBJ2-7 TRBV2 TGTGCCAGCAGTGACCGGGACAGGGGCCCGTCCTACGAGCAGTACTTC CASSDRDRGPSYEQYF
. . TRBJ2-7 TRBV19 TGTGCCAGTAGTATGCGCAGGGAGTACGAGCAGTACTTC CASSMRREYEQYF
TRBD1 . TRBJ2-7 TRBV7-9 TGTGCCAGCGAGGGGGCTGACGAGCAGTACTTC CASEGADEQYF
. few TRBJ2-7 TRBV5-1 TGCGCCAGCAAGCTGCGGCCCGACAGAAGGTCGGGTTCTTCCGAGGAGCAGTACTTC CASKLRPDRRSGSSEEQYF
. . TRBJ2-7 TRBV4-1 TGCGCCAGCAGCCAAGGACACCTGAGCTCCTACGAGCAGTACTTC CASSQGHLSSYEQYF
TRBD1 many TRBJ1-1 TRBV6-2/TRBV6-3 TGTGCCACCTGGGACAGGGATAAAGGCACTGAAGCTTTCTTT CATWDRDKGTEAFF
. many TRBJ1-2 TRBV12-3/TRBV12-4 TGTGCCAGCAGCCCCGAACAGGGCGCCTATGGCTACACCTTC CASSPEQGAYGYTF
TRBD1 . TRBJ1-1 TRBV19 TGTGCCAGTAGGACGACAGGGGTATTCCCTGAAGCTTTCTTT CASRTTGVFPEAFF
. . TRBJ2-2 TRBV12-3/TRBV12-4 TGTGCCAGCCTCTCCCATATGACTTACAGTGTCGAGGCCGGGGAGCTGTTTTTT CASLSHMTYSVEAGELFF
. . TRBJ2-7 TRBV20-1 TGCAGTGCTAGACCTCGGGCTAGCTACGAGCAGTACTTC CSARPRASYEQYF
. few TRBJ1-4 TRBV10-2 TGCGCCAGCAGGAAGTCATATGATGCAACTAATGAAAAACTGTTTTTT CASRKSYDATNEKLFF